This T cell receptor (beta chain) was retrieved from a study of cytomegalovirus exposure and HLA in healthy donors. Clones were read by immunoSEQ multiplex PCR, and TCRdb kept only the in-frame ones, dropping some. This sample has around 200,000 clones, with about three quarters found just once. Germline loops: CDR1 SQVTM, CDR2 ANQGSEA. This CDR3 contains 11 residues. Trimming removed 4 bases at V and 6 bases at J, with 7 bases between. This TCR was recovered from a woman in her thirties in good health and CMV-seronegative. The chain links TRBV29-1 to TRBJ2-4; D is unclear. Sequencing used PBMCs. This chain's CDR3 is CSVVVVNIQYF. CDR3 in DNA: TGCAGCGTTGTGGTAGTAAACATTCAGTACTTC. Drawing the rest from reference TRBV29-1 and TRBJ2-4, the complete variable domain is SAVISQKPSRDICQRGTSLTIQCQVDSQVTMMFWYRQQPGQSLTLIATANQGSEATYESGFVIDKFPISRPNLTFSTLTVSNMSPEDSSIYLCSVVVVNIQYFGAGTRLSVL.